What follows is one TCR beta chain and its context. Its antigen is undetermined. Every patient had relapsed following autologous stem cell transplantation, and cohorts differed in brentuximab vedotin exposure. This specimen comes from a study of PD-1 blockade in classical Hodgkin lymphoma. Findings and limits, study-wide: Compared with baseline, CD4+ but not CD8+ TCR diversity had risen significantly by C4D1. Baseline TCR diversity was reportedly lower in newly diagnosed patients than healthy donors. It was among complete responders that baseline diversity resembled that of newly diagnosed patients.

The germline V gene has CDR1 DFQATT and CDR2 SNEGSKA (reference sequence). Trimming pared 3 bases from V and 4 bases from J, leaving 4 bases between. This CDR3 has 11 residues. Libraries were prepared by immunoSEQ multiplex PCR; TCRdb keeps only in-frame clonotypes and omits some of them. Here the sample spans fewer than 8,500 clones, approximately 84% being singletons. This sequence joins TRBV20-1 and TRBJ1-3, with unresolved D. Sequenced material: peripheral blood mononuclear cells (PBMCs), taken at baseline. The TCR comes from a human donor with classical Hodgkin lymphoma. The CDR3 coding sequence is TGCAGTGCTAGTCAGGGAAACACCATATATTTT. This codes for CSASQGNTIYF.